The 5 T cell receptor beta chains below come from one sample, sequenced in a study of Ad26.COV2.S vaccination and SARS-CoV-2 variants. Here immunoSEQ multiplex PCR was the method, and the copy in TCRdb shows in-frame clones only, minus some. The repertoire holds more than 150,000 clones, with around nine tenths as singletons. Here the sequenced sample was peripheral blood, taken after recovery from COVID-19. These receptors came from a human donor who had recovered from COVID-19.

J is TRBJ1-3 and V is TRBV5-6; tentative D call: TRBD1 (6 bases). The CDR3 consists of 12 residues. From germline, CDR1 is SGHDT and CDR2 YYEEEE. V was pared by 2 bases and J by 11 bases, with 11 bases between. The CDR3 DNA reads TGTGCCAGCAGCTTAATGGGGGGCGCCATATATTTT. Its translation: CASSLMGGAIYF.

In DNA, the CDR3 is TGTGCCAGCAGCCCGGGTAGGGGCGCGGCCTACGAGCAGTACTTC. Translating it yields CASSPGRGAAYEQYF. The chain is built from TRBV5-4 and TRBJ2-7; weak D call: TRBD1 (5 bases). CDR1 is SGHNT, CDR2 YYREEE, per germline (reference sequence). Trimming removed 4 bases at V and 2 bases at J, with 16 bases between. The CDR3 runs to 15 residues.

A word on this clone: This specimen includes other DNA sequences encoding the same CDR3. The rearrangement joins TRBV18 to TRBJ2-5; 7 positions agree with TRBD1. This CDR3 region has 15 residues. With 6 bases clipped from V and 3 bases from J, the junction kept 10 bases outside the gene matches. The germline gives CDR1 KGHSH, CDR2 LQKENI. The CDR3 bases are TGTGCCAGCTCCCTTTATCGGGACAGTGAAGAGACCCAGTACTTC. It translates to CASSLYRDSEETQYF.

This chain links TRBV6-5 with TRBJ1-5; 7 nucleotides line up with TRBD1. CDR1 is MNHEY and CDR2 is SVGAGI in the germline V gene. This CDR3 is built from 13 residues. J was trimmed by 4 bases and V by 8 bases; bases with no gene match: 5. CDR3 residues: CASGTAGNQPQHF. For the CDR3, the DNA is TGTGCCAGCGGGACAGCGGGGAATCAGCCCCAGCATTTT.

The chain has TRBV29-1 and TRBJ1-4; the match to TRBD1 covers 7 bases. The CDR3 sequence is 13 residues long. V was clipped by 2 bases and J by 7 bases; unmatched bases: 4. Germline V CDR1 and CDR2: SQVTM, ANQGSEA. CDR3 protein: CSVEKGAGEKLFF. CDR3 in DNA: TGCAGCGTTGAAAAGGGGGCTGGTGAAAAACTGTTTTTT.